Reported below is one T cell receptor (beta chain). What it recognizes is unknown. The sample comes from a study of cytotoxic CD8 clonotypes in ibrutinib-treated CLL. Study-wide points: Whereas clonality rose at ibrutinib response, it declined toward baseline at progression. Few clonotypes were public, and these shrank or held steady under treatment.

Germline assignment: CDR1 SGHNT and CDR2 YYREEE (reference sequence). Between the trimmed V and J ends, which lost 3 bases and 4 bases, there was a span of 10 bases. The CDR3 has 13 residues. The method was immunoSEQ multiplex PCR; TCRdb's version includes in-frame clones alone and lacks a portion of them. The data show roughly 45,000 clones, 60% to 80% seen once. This chain uses TRBV5-4 with TRBJ1-1; D uncertain. Sequences were derived from PBMCs, sampled after 24 months of ibrutinib treatment. This TCR was sampled from a human donor with chronic lymphocytic leukemia. CDR3 DNA sequence: TGTGCCAGCAGCTCCCCCGGAGGCACTGAAGCTTTCTTT. Residues: CASSSPGGTEAFF.